This TCR beta chain was captured by sequencing in a study of CD8+CD57+ T cells in acquired aplastic anemia. The wider study: The DNA of sorted CD4+ and CD8+ cells averaged 3.2 ug. General study results and limits: Both patients and controls carried the same twenty-nine CD8+ CDR3 sequences.

TCR beta VDJ combinations and CDR3 sequences were profiled from genomic DNA. From the reads, TCRdb called clonotypes with MiXCR, one entry per CDR3 protein. The sample carries about 270,000 distinct CDR3 sequences, 65% to 90% recorded once. About this clonotype itself: Its antigen remains unidentified. Germline and junction disagree at one end, which may indicate a read error.

The patients chosen for sequencing had shown expansion of CD8+CD57+ cells (detected by flow cytometry). Each patient carried a diagnosis of severe acquired aplastic anemia. The sample was sorted CD4+, CD8+, or CD8+CD57+ T cells (not recorded which) from PBMCs. The TCR comes from a human donor with aplastic anemia.

The CDR3 region is CASSPQGTWGESLDF. Here the CDR3 DNA reads TGTGCCAGCAGCCCACAGGGGACCTGGGGGGAGTCCCTCGACTTC. The chain is built from TRBV2 and TRBJ2-5; D possibly corresponds to TRBD1 (7 bases). This CDR3 comprises 15 residues. Per germline, CDR1 SNHLY and CDR2 FYNNEI. Full variable domain (missing parts from reference TRBV2 and TRBJ2-5): EPEVTQTPSHQVTQMGQEVILRCVPISNHLYFYWYRQILGQKVEFLVSFYNNEISEKSEIFDDQFSVERPDGSNFTLKIRSTKLEDSAMYFCASSPQGTWGESLDFGPGTRLLVL.